One sample yielded the 20 T cell receptor beta chains listed below, sequenced in a study of blood T cell repertoires in COVID-19. Using immunoSEQ multiplex PCR, the repertoire was profiled, and TCRdb retains in-frame clones only, with some absent. The data show tens of thousands of clones, approximately 71% seen once. Sequenced sample: peripheral blood. The receptors come from a man aged 65 to 85 with COVID-19, enrolled during active disease.

This clone was found once. The chain couples TRBV4-1 to TRBJ2-2; 9 bases are a match to TRBD2. The CDR3 has 18 residues. The J segment lost 0 bases and the V segment lost 1 base, leaving 6 bases of the junction unmatched. CDR1 is MGHRA and CDR2 is YSYEKL in the germline V gene. The CDR3 protein is CASSQGAGGPANTGELFF. CDR3 DNA: TGCGCCAGCAGCCAAGGAGCGGGAGGCCCCGCGAACACCGGGGAGCTGTTTTTT.

The chain uses TRBV28 and TRBJ2-4; D is possibly TRBD2 (6 bases). V was pared by 6 bases and J by 0 bases, with 12 bases between. The CDR3 covers 15 residues. Germline CDR1 and CDR2: MDHEN and SYDVKM. The CDR3 DNA follows: TGTGCCAGCAGCTCTGGGGGGATAGCCAAAAACATTCAGTACTTC. Its translation: CASSSGGIAKNIQYF.

This chain joins TRBV20-1 and TRBJ1-5; 7 bases are shared with TRBD1. The CDR3 extends over 13 amino acids. Germline CDR1 and CDR2: DFQATT and SNEGSKA (reference sequence). V gave up 3 bases and J gave up 6 bases; unmatched junction bases: 5. CDR3 protein: CSASVQGGQPQHF. CDR3 DNA sequence: TGCAGTGCTAGTGTCCAGGGGGGTCAGCCCCAGCATTTT.

This clone showed up many times. The rearrangement joins TRBV7-3 to TRBJ2-7; TRBD2 is a possible D gene (6 bases). The CDR3 sequence is 13 residues long. V was cut by 8 bases and J by 4 bases, with 15 bases left in between. Germline V gene lookup returns CDR1 SGHTA and CDR2 FQGTGA. DNA of the CDR3: TGTGCCAGCGCGGGCGGGGACTCTTACGAGCAGTACTTC. Translated: CASAGGDSYEQYF.

The chain employs TRBV29-1 and TRBJ1-1; 8 nucleotides match TRBD1. V lost 5 bases and J lost 0; bases outside the gene matches: 8. Germline V gene sequence: CDR1 SQVTM, CDR2 ANQGSEA. This CDR3 has 15 amino acids. The CDR3 coding sequence is TGCAGCGTTTCAGGGGGCTGGGGGATGAACACTGAAGCTTTCTTT. Its translation is CSVSGGWGMNTEAFF.

The chain recombines TRBV6-2 or TRBV6-3 with TRBJ2-5; perhaps TRBD1 as D (7 bases). Germline CDR1 reads MNHEY; CDR2 reads SVGEGT. V was pared by 0 bases and J by 5 bases, with 16 bases between. CDR3 length: 16 amino acids. The CDR3: CASSYSAPTGRETQYF. The CDR3 nucleotides are TGTGCCAGCAGTTACTCGGCACCGACAGGGAGGGAGACCCAGTACTTC.

The chain links TRBV6-6 to TRBJ1-5; D possibly corresponds to TRBD1 (6 bases). V was pared by 4 bases and J by 0 bases, with 13 bases between. Germline V gene sequence: CDR1 MNHNY, CDR2 SVGAGI (reference sequence). There are 16 residues in the CDR3. The CDR3 DNA is TGTGCCAGCAGTTCCTTCGGACAGATTAGCAATCAGCCCCAGCATTTT. It encodes CASSSFGQISNQPQHF.

V usage is TRBV28 and J usage is TRBJ2-2; 9 nucleotides agree with TRBD2. This CDR3 has 16 residues. V shed 7 bases and J 7 bases; nucleotides not matched to a gene: 13. CDR1 is MDHEN, CDR2 SYDVKM, per germline. This chain's CDR3 is CASTRAGGPVVGELFF. In nucleotides, the CDR3 is TGTGCCAGCACTCGCGCGGGAGGGCCTGTTGTCGGGGAGCTGTTTTTT.

The chain carries TRBV10-3 and TRBJ2-1, with TRBD2 as a possible D gene (5 bases). CDR1 and CDR2 from the germline V gene are ENHRY and SYGVKD. Trimming pared 1 base from V and 0 bases from J, leaving 7 bases between. This CDR3 contains 15 residues. This chain's CDR3 is CAISEWRSSYNEQFF. The CDR3 DNA is TGTGCCATCAGTGAGTGGAGGAGCTCCTACAATGAGCAGTTCTTC.

The gene calls are TRBV29-1 and TRBJ1-3, with TRBD1 matching 8 bases. Germline V lookup: CDR1 SQVTM, CDR2 ANQGSEA. V shed 7 bases, J shed 4 bases, and the junction held 9 bases outside the gene matches. This CDR3 has 14 amino acids. For the CDR3, the DNA is TGCAGCGCTACCTACGACAGGGGCGGAAACACCATATATTTT. Encoded protein: CSATYDRGGNTIYF.

This chain links TRBV5-1 with TRBJ2-7; 8 bases align to TRBD2. Germline loops: CDR1 SGHRS, CDR2 YFSETQ. The J segment lost 5 bases and the V segment lost 0 bases, leaving 7 bases of the junction unmatched. CDR3 length: 15 residues. CDR3: CASSLAAGALNEQYF. The CDR3 region has the DNA TGCGCCAGCAGCTTGGCAGCGGGAGCTCTGAACGAGCAGTACTTC.

The chain joins TRBV7-2 to TRBJ1-5; possibly TRBD1 for D (5 bases). V gave up 1 base and J gave up 4 bases, with 8 bases separating them. Germline V gives CDR1 SGHTA, CDR2 FQGNSA. The CDR3 runs 14 residues. Here the CDR3 DNA reads TGTGCCAGCAGCTTAGTTGGGGCAAATCAGCCCCAGCATTTT. The encoded protein is CASSLVGANQPQHF.

The chain links TRBV5-4 to TRBJ2-3; 11 bases map to TRBD1. This CDR3 is 14 amino acids long. Germline loops: CDR1 SGHNT, CDR2 YYREEE (reference sequence). The V gene end was trimmed by 9 bases and the J gene end by 2 bases; junction bases not matched to a gene: 5. As DNA, the CDR3 is TGTGCCACCCGGGACAGGGGGTACACAGATACGCAGTATTTT. Amino acid sequence: CATRDRGYTDTQYF. Full variable domain (missing parts from reference TRBV5-4 and TRBJ2-3): ETGVTQSPTHLIKTRGQQVTLRCSSQSGHNTVSWYQQALGQGPQFIFQYYREEENGRGNFPPRFSGLQFPNYSSELNVNALELDDSALYLCATRDRGYTDTQYFGPGTRLTVL.

The chain has TRBV15 and TRBJ1-5, with D unclear. This CDR3 is 14 amino acids long. The V and J ends lost 5 bases and 6 bases respectively, with 14 bases between them. Germline CDR1 reads LNHNV; CDR2 reads YYDKDF (reference sequence). This CDR3 reads CATSRGRVTQPQHF. CDR3 nucleotides: TGTGCCACCAGCCGCGGGAGGGTAACTCAGCCCCAGCATTTT.

Sample share makes this clone medium-sized (0.01 to 0.1%). Other DNA sequences from this sample encode an identical CDR3 as well. The gene calls are TRBV7-9 and TRBJ1-2, with D unresolved. Deletions cut 5 bases from V and 7 bases from J, with 20 bases between. The CDR3 covers 15 residues. CDR1 and CDR2 (germline): SEHNR, FQNEAQ (reference sequence). CDR3 amino acids: CASSTPTSIRGGYTF. The CDR3 coding sequence is TGTGCCAGCAGCACCCCGACGTCGATCCGGGGTGGCTACACCTTC.

This clone showed up just once. The rearrangement uses TRBV19 and TRBJ1-5; a weak D match, TRBD1 (6 bases). Deletions cut 7 bases from V and 0 bases from J, with 28 bases between. Per the germline V gene, CDR1 is LNHDA and CDR2 is SQIVND (reference sequence). This CDR3 region has 20 residues. This chain's CDR3 is CASTLRGGNGAGYSNQPQHF. The CDR3 DNA reads as TGTGCCAGTACCTTGAGGGGGGGGAACGGGGCCGGGTATAGCAATCAGCCCCAGCATTTT.

The V gene is TRBV5-4, the J gene TRBJ1-4; 11 positions match TRBD1. Germline CDR1 SGHNT, CDR2 YYREEE (reference sequence). This CDR3 has 18 residues. V gave up 4 bases and J gave up 0 bases; unmatched junction bases: 8. The CDR3 DNA sequence: TGTGCCAGCAGCGGGGGGACAGGGGGTCCCACAACTAATGAAAAACTGTTTTTT. It yields the protein CASSGGTGGPTTNEKLFF.

This CDR3 reads CASSLTGTDTQYF. For the CDR3, the DNA is TGTGCCAGCAGCTTAACGGGCACAGATACGCAGTATTTT. The chain links TRBV7-9 to TRBJ2-3; D uncertain. Germline loops: CDR1 SEHNR, CDR2 FQNEAQ (reference sequence). Trimming took 2 bases from V and 1 from J, leaving 4 bases between them. The CDR3 has 13 residues.

This clone was recorded at least ten times. The CDR3 coding sequence is TGTGCCAGCAGTGTGGGAGGGGGAGTAGGGAAGCTGTTTTTT. It translates to CASSVGGGVGKLFF. V and J are TRBV5-4 and TRBJ2-2; tentatively, D is TRBD2 (7 bases). V dropped 5 bases and J dropped 12 bases, with 20 bases sitting between them. The germline CDR1 and CDR2 sequences are SGHNT and YYREEE (reference sequence). CDR3 length equals 14 residues. Combining the CDR3 with reference TRBV5-4 and TRBJ2-2 gives the whole variable domain ETGVTQSPTHLIKTRGQQVTLRCSSQSGHNTVSWYQQALGQGPQFIFQYYREEENGRGNFPPRFSGLQFPNYSSELNVNALELDDSALYLCASSVGGGVGKLFFGEGSRLTVL.

This clone has more than one count but fewer than ten. The chain links TRBV28 to TRBJ2-2; 8 bases align to TRBD2. The junction had 12 bases not matched to a gene; V was cut back by 2 bases and J by 4 bases. From germline, CDR1 is MDHEN and CDR2 SYDVKM. This CDR3 has 18 amino acids. The CDR3 spells CASSLGLAQRGSTGELFF. CDR3 DNA sequence: TGTGCCAGCAGTTTAGGACTAGCCCAACGGGGCAGCACCGGGGAGCTGTTTTTT.